This T cell receptor beta chain is drawn from a study of shared clonotypes between healthy human individuals. Per germline, CDR1 MNHEY and CDR2 SVGAGI. The CDR3 has 13 residues. The V end was cut by 0 bases, the J end by 7 bases, with 6 bases between. This clone was counted a few times. Its antigen remains unknown. Study-wide points: In having few donors, the study represented limited genetic and exposure-history diversity.

Each cell subset's genomic DNA was divided evenly among several immunoSEQ plates. The repertoire was sequenced with immunoSEQ multiplex PCR; TCRdb's copy has only in-frame clones and lacks some. This table has 600,000 to 700,000 clones, roughly 72% appearing once. The chain uses TRBV6-5 and TRBJ1-4; D is ambiguous. The TCR originated in a woman between 25 and 40 years old in good health. What was sequenced was memory CD4+ T cells sorted from blood. As to subset: CD45RA-negative fraction. In DNA form, the CDR3 reads TGTGCCAGCAGTTACTCCTCGGGTGAAAAACTGTTTTTT. As protein: CASSYSSGEKLFF.